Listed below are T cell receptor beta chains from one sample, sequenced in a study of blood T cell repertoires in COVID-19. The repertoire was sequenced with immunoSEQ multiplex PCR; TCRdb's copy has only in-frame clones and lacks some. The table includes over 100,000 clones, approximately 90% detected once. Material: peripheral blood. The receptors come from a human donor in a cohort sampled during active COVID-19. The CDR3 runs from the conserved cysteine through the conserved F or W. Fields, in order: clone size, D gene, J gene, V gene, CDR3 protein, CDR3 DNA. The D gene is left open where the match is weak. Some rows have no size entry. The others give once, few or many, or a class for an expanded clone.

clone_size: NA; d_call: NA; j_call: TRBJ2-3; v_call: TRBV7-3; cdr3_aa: CASTPGLLGDTQYF; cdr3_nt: TGTGCCAGCACGCCGGGACTCCTGGGAGATACGCAGTATTTT
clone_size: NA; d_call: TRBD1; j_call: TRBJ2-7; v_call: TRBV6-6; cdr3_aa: CASSRLYSGQGGSYEQYF; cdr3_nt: TGTGCCAGCAGCCGATTATATTCGGGACAGGGGGGCTCCTACGAGCAGTACTTC
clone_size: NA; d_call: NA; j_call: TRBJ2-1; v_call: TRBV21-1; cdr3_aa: CASSYKNEQFF; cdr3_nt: TGTGCCAGCAGCTATAAAAATGAGCAGTTCTTC
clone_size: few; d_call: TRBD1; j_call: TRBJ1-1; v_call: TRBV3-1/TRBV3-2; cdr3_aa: CASMDRDSEAFF; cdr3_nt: TGTGCCAGCATGGACAGGGACTCAGAAGCTTTCTTT
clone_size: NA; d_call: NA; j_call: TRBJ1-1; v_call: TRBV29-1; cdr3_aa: CSASSYTNTEAFF; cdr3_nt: TGCAGCGCGAGTTCGTACACGAACACTGAAGCTTTCTTT
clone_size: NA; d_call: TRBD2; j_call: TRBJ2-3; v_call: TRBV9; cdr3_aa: CASSVPGLAATDTQYF; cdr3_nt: TGTGCCAGCAGCGTACCGGGACTAGCGGCCACAGATACGCAGTATTTT
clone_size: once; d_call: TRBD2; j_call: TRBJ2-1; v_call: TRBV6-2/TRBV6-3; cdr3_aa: CASSYSGSSGEFF; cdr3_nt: TGTGCCAGCAGTTACTCCGGGTCTAGCGGGGAGTTCTTC
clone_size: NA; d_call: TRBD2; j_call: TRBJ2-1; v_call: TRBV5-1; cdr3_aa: CASSPRAGGASGEQFF; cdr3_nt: TGCGCCAGCAGCCCACGAGCGGGGGGGGCCTCCGGTGAGCAGTTCTTC
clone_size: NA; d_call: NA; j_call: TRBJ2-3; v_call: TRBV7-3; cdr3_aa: CASSLTGAQGTDTQYF; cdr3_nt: TGTGCCAGCAGCTTAACGGGTGCCCAGGGGACAGATACGCAGTATTTT
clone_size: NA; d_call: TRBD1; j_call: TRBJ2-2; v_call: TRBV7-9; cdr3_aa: CASSRWDRAAAGELFF; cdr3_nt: TGTGCCAGCAGCCGATGGGACAGGGCGGCGGCCGGGGAGCTGTTTTTT
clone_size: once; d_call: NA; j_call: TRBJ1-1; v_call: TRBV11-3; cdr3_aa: CASSFRGLNTEAFF; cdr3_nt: TGTGCCAGCAGCTTCAGGGGTCTGAACACTGAAGCTTTCTTT
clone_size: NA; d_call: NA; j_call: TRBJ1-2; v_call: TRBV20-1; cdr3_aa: CSARELYGYTF; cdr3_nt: TGCAGTGCTAGGGAGCTCTATGGCTACACCTTC
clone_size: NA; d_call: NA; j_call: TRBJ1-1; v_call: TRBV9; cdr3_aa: CASSAGSRDTEAFF; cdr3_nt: TGTGCCAGCAGCGCGGGGTCTAGGGACACTGAAGCTTTCTTT
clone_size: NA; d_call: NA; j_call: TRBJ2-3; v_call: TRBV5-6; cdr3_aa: CASSLLQDLLSTDTQYF; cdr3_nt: TGTGCCAGCAGCTTGCTGCAGGATCTCCTGAGCACAGATACGCAGTATTTT
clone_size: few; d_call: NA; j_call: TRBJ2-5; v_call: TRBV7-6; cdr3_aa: CASSYNRRGRGRETQYF; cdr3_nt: TGTGCCAGCAGCTACAATAGGAGGGGGAGGGGACGAGAGACCCAGTACTTC
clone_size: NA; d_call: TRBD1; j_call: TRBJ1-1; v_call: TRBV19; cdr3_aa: CASGTGTNTEAFF; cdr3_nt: TGTGCCAGTGGGACAGGAACGAACACTGAAGCTTTCTTT
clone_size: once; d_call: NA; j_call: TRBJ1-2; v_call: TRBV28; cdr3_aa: CASSLGRFYGYTF; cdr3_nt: TGTGCCAGCAGTTTAGGCAGGTTCTATGGCTACACCTTC
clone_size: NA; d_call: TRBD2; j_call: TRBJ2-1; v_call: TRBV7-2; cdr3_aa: CASSARTSGYNEQFF; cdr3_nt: TGTGCCAGCAGCGCCCGGACTAGCGGTTATAATGAGCAGTTCTTC
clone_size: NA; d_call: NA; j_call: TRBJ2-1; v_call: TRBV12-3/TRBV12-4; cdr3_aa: CASPAGRNNEQFF; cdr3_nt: TGTGCCAGCCCGGCGGGCCGCAACAATGAGCAGTTCTTC
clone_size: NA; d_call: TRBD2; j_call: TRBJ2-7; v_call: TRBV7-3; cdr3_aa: CASSLERGETYEQYF; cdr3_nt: TGTGCCAGCAGCTTAGAGCGGGGGGAGACCTACGAGCAGTACTTC
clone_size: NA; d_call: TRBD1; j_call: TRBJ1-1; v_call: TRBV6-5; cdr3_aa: CASRWTGMTEAFF; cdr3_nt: TGTGCCAGCAGATGGACAGGGATGACTGAAGCTTTCTTT
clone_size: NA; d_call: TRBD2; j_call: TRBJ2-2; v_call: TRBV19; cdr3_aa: CASSMASGGSWAGELFF; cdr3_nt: TGTGCCAGTAGTATGGCTAGCGGGGGTTCTTGGGCCGGGGAGCTGTTTTTT
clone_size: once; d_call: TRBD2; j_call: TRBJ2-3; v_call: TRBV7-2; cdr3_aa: CASGASGGSTDTQYF; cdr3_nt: TGTGCCAGCGGGGCTAGCGGGGGGAGCACAGATACGCAGTATTTT
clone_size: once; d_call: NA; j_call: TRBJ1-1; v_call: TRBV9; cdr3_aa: CASSVLGATEAFF; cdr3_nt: TGTGCCAGCAGCGTACTGGGGGCCACTGAAGCTTTCTTT
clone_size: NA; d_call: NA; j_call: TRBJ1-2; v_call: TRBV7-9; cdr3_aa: CASSPRRGPYGYTF; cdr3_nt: TGTGCCAGCAGCCCTAGGCGGGGGCCCTATGGCTACACCTTC
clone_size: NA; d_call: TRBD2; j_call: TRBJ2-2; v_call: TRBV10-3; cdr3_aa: CAISESRLAGGATGELFF; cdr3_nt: TGTGCCATCAGTGAGTCACGCCTAGCGGGGGGGGCCACCGGGGAGCTGTTTTTT
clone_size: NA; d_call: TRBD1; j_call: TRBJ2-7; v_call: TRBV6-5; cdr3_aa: CASRGTGFYEQYF; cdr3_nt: TGTGCCAGCAGAGGGACAGGGTTCTACGAGCAGTACTTC
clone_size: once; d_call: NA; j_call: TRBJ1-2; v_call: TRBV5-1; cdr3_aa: CASSLNTGQFSYGYTF; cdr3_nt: TGCGCCAGCAGCTTGAATACCGGACAGTTTAGCTATGGCTACACCTTC
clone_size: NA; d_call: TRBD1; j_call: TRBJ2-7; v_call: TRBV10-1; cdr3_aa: CASSESKGQGAQNEQYF; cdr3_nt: TGCGCCAGCAGTGAGTCGAAGGGACAGGGGGCGCAGAACGAGCAGTACTTC
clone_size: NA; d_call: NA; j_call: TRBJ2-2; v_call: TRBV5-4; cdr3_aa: CASSPRLVSITGELFF; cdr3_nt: TGTGCCAGCAGCCCGAGACTAGTTTCGATCACCGGGGAGCTGTTTTTT
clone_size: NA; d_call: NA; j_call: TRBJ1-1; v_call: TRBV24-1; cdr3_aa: CATSEPSPTGHAFF; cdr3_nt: TGTGCCACCAGTGAACCGAGTCCCACAGGGCACGCTTTCTTT
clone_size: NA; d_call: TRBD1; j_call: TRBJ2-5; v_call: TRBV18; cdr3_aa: CASSPRTGGQETQYF; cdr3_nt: TGTGCCAGCTCCCCGCGGACAGGGGGCCAAGAGACCCAGTACTTC
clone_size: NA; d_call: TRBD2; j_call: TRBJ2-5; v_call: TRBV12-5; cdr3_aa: CASATTSGVGTQYF; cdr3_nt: TGTGCTAGTGCTACGACTAGCGGGGTAGGGACCCAGTACTTC
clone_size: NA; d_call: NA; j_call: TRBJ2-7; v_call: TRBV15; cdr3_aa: CASGDTYEQYF; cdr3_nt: TGTGCCAGCGGGGATACCTACGAGCAGTACTTC
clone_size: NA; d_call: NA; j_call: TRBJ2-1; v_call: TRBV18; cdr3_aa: CASSSDRYYNEQFF; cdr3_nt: TGTGCCAGCTCATCCGACAGATACTACAATGAGCAGTTCTTC
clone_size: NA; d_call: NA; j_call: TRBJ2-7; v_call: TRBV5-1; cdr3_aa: CASSLSSGYEQYF; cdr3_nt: TGCGCCAGCAGCTTGTCTTCGGGCTACGAGCAGTACTTC
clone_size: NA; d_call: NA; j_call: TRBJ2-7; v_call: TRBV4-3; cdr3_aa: CASSQDHSSGTLIYEQYF; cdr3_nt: TGCGCCAGCAGCCAAGATCATAGTTCGGGGACATTAATCTACGAGCAGTACTTC
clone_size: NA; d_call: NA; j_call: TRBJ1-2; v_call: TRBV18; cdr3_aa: CASSPWEANYGYTF; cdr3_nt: TGTGCCAGCTCACCATGGGAGGCTAACTATGGCTACACCTTC
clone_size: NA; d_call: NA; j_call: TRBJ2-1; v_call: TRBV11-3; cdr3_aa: CASSLSGFSSYNEQFF; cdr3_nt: TGTGCCAGCAGCTTAAGCGGCTTTAGCTCCTACAATGAGCAGTTCTTC
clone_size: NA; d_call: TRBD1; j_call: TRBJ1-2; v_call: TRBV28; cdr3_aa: CASSSTGLGYGYTF; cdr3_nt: TGTGCCAGCAGTTCGACAGGGTTGGGCTATGGCTACACCTTC
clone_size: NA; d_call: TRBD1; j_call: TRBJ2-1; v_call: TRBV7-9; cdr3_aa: CASSLALGTGNNEQFF; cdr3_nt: TGTGCCAGCAGCTTGGCGCTCGGGACAGGCAACAATGAGCAGTTCTTC
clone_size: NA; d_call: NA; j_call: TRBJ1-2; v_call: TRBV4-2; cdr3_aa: CASSHDRDTGYTF; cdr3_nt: TGTGCCAGCAGCCATGATCGGGACACTGGCTACACCTTC
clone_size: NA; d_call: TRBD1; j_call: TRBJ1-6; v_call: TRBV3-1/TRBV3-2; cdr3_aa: CASRQTGTGDSPLHF; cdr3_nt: TGTGCCAGCAGACAAACCGGGACAGGGGATTCACCCCTCCACTTT
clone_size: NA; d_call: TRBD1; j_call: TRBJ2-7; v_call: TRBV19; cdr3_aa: CASSMRPGQGYEQYF; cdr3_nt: TGTGCCAGTAGTATGCGTCCGGGACAGGGCTACGAGCAGTACTTC
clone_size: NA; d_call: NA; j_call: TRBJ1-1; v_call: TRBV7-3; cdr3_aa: CASSYTISTEAFF; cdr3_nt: TGTGCCAGCAGCTATACGATCAGCACTGAAGCTTTCTTT